This is a list of T cell receptor beta chains from one sample in a study of cytomegalovirus exposure and HLA in healthy donors. The repertoire was sequenced with immunoSEQ multiplex PCR; TCRdb's copy has only in-frame clones and lacks some. The data hold more than 100,000 clones, with approximately 15% observed a single time. The specimen was PBMCs. All receptors come from a woman aged 18-30 years in good health and CMV-seronegative. Both conserved end residues are trimmed from each CDR3.

TRBV2	TRBJ2-7	ASSRGLSGDEQY
TRBV9	TRBJ2-1	ASSVDLAGSNEQF
TRBV28	TRBJ1-5	ASSFKGISNQPQH
TRBV19	TRBJ2-7	ASSSTQASEQY
TRBV7-2	TRBJ1-2	ASSKGTGPRYGYT
TRBV7-6	TRBJ1-1	ASSLGGLPEAF
TRBV5-4	TRBJ1-1	ASSSTGVQIMNTEAF
TRBV28	TRBJ2-7	ASSFGRGKEY
TRBV6-4	TRBJ1-2	ASSDSAGGGYT
TRBV19	TRBJ1-1	ASINDRGLEAF
TRBV5-1	TRBJ2-7	ASRSRTSGRTQTYEQY
TRBV10-2	TRBJ2-7	ASQKTLGQNYEQY
TRBV29-1	TRBJ1-2	SVDPGQGVNYGYT
TRBV5-6	TRBJ2-3	ASSFGAMNTDTQY
TRBV4-3	TRBJ1-2	ASSQDGTDYGYT
TRBV28	TRBJ1-2	ASSRSANYGYT
TRBV6-5	TRBJ2-7	ASSYRTVSSYEQY
TRBV28	TRBJ1-5	ASSLKGTGANSAQH
TRBV30	TRBJ1-2	ASPSRTGYGYT
TRBV15	TRBJ2-6	ATSRRMGSGANVLT
TRBV7-2	TRBJ1-5	ASSLQNQPQH
TRBV9	TRBJ2-5	ASSVGGAGGWTQY
TRBV6-6	TRBJ2-1	ASSYTGGHNEQF
TRBV9	TRBJ2-3	ASSTGLAGAISTDTQY
TRBV4-2	TRBJ1-1	ASSQDLNTEAF
TRBV30	TRBJ2-3	AWTGLAVSTDTQY
TRBV4-1	TRBJ1-4	ASSPAGTGNEKLF
TRBV5-1	TRBJ1-1	ASSYGGPNTEAF
TRBV19	TRBJ1-4	ASSEGATNEKLF
TRBV29-1	TRBJ1-2	SVSTGGQGYT
TRBV19	TRBJ2-7	ASSRGTGLSYEQY
TRBV5-8	TRBJ1-3	ASSQDRGHGNTIY
TRBV7-7	TRBJ2-1	ASSLRFPPDREYYNEQF
TRBV5-1	TRBJ2-7	ASSPAGQYNEQY
TRBV10-3	TRBJ2-3	AISETSGVTDTQY
TRBV2	TRBJ2-5	ASGTSGFQETQY
TRBV9	TRBJ1-6	ASSSLNSPLH
TRBV4-3	TRBJ1-2	ASSQAGTAAYYGYT
TRBV5-6	TRBJ2-7	ASSYPGLVSPSY
TRBV13	TRBJ2-1	ASSLEGPNEQF
TRBV11-2	TRBJ1-2	ASSRRGPDRFHGYT
TRBV6-6	TRBJ2-2	ASSLILGGGTGELF
TRBV29-1	TRBJ1-1	SVRDRGRDEAF
TRBV20-1	TRBJ2-5	SASGQETQY
TRBV6-1	TRBJ2-1	ASSEAGGYNEQF
TRBV27	TRBJ2-6	ASSLSTPGQSNPAGANVLT
TRBV10-3	TRBJ2-3	AISEESTVTDTQY
TRBV9	TRBJ2-1	ASSARSGNAANNEQF
TRBV7-2	TRBJ2-7	ASSLLWDRPHEQY
TRBV2	TRBJ1-2	AFPTGLDNYGYT
TRBV5-1	TRBJ1-3	ASSPASTDGNTIY